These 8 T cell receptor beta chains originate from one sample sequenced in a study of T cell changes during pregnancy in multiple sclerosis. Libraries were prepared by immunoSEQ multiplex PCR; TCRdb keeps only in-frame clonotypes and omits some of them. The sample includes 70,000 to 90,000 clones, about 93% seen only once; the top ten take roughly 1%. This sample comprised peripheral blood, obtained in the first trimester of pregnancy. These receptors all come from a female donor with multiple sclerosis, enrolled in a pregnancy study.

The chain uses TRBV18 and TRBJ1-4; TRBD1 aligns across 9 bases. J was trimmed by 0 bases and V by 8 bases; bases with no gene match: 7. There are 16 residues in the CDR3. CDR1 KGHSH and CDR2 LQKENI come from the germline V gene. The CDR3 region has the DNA TGTGCCAGCGGGGACAGGGACTATGCAACTAATGAAAAACTGTTTTTT. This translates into CASGDRDYATNEKLFF.

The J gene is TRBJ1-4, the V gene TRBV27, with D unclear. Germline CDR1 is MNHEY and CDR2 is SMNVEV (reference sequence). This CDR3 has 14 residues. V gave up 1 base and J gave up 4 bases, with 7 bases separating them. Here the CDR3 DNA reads TGTGCCAGCAGTTTATTGTTCGGTAATGAAAAACTGTTTTTT. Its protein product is CASSLLFGNEKLFF. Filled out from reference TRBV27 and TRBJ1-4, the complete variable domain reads EAQVTQNPRYLITVTGKKLTVTCSQNMNHEYMSWYRQDPGLGLRQIYYSMNVEVTDKGDVPEGYKVSRKEKRNFPLILESPSPNQTSLYFCASSLLFGNEKLFFGSGTQLSVL.

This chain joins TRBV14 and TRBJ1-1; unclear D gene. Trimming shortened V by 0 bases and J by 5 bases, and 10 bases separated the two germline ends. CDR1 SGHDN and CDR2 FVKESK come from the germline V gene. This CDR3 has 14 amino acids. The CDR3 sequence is CASSQEVPVTEAFF. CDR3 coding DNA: TGTGCCAGCAGCCAAGAGGTCCCAGTGACTGAAGCTTTCTTT.

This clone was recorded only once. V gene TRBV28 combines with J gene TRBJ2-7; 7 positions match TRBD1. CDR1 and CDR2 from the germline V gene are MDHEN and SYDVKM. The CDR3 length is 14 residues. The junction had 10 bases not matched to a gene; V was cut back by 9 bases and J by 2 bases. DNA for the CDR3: TGTGCCAGTAATGGGGGACAGAGACCCTACGAGCAGTACTTC. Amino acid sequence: CASNGGQRPYEQYF. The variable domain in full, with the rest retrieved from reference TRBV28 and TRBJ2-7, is DVKVTQSSRYLVKRTGEKVFLECVQDMDHENMFWYRQDPGLGLRLIYFSYDVKMKEKGDIPEGYSVSREKKERFSLILESASTNQTSMYLCASNGGQRPYEQYFGPGTRLTVT.

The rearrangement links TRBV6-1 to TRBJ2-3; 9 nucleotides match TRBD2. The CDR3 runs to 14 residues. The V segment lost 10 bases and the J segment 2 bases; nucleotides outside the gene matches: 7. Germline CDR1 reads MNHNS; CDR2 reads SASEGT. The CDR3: CATVAGGPTDTQYF. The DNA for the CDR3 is TGTGCCACAGTCGCGGGGGGGCCCACAGATACGCAGTATTTT.

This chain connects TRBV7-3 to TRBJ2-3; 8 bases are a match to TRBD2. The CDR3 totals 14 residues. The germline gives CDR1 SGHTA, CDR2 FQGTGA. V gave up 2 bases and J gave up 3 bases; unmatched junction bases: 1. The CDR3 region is CASSLSGGTDTQYF. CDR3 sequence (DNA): TGTGCCAGCAGCTTATCGGGGGGGACAGATACGCAGTATTTT.

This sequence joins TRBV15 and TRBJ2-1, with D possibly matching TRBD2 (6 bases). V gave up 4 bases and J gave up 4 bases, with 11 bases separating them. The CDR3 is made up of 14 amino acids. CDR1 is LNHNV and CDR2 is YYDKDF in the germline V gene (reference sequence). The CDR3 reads CATSTAGLYNEQFF. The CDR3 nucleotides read TGTGCCACCAGCACGGCGGGACTTTACAATGAGCAGTTCTTC. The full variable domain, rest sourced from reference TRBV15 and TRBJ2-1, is DAMVIQNPRYQVTQFGKPVTLSCSQTLNHNVMYWYQQKSSQAPKLLFHYYDKDFNNEADTPDNFQSRRPNTSFCFLDIRSPGLGDTAMYLCATSTAGLYNEQFFGPGTRLTVL.

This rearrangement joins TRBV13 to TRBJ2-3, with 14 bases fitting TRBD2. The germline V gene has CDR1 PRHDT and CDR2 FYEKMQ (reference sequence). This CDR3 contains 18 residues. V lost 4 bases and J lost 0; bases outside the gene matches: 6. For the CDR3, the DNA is TGTGCCAGCAGCTCCCTAGGACTAGCGGGGGGCAGCACAGATACGCAGTATTTT. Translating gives CASSSLGLAGGSTDTQYF.